The sequence of this TCR beta chain was determined in a study of control samples from healthy donors and cancer patients. This clone turned up a few times. The CDR3 has 17 residues. With 3 bases removed from V and 0 bases from J, the gap between germline ends came to 17 bases. CDR1 and CDR2 (germline): LGHDT, YNNKEL (reference sequence). Clones were sequenced by immunoSEQ multiplex PCR, and TCRdb holds only the in-frame ones, with some missing. Among approximately 180,000 clones listed, approximately 91% were seen once. Material for sequencing was blood. V is TRBV3-1 (or the pseudogene TRBV3-2) and J is TRBJ1-1, with D possibly matching TRBD1 (5 bases). This clonotype was obtained from a woman between 35 and 50 years old in good health. The CDR3 here is CASSHRRPGTLNTEAFF. The DNA for the CDR3 is TGTGCCAGCAGCCATAGGCGTCCCGGGACGTTGAACACTGAAGCTTTCTTT.